The 2 T cell receptor beta chains below come from one sample, sequenced in a study of T cell repertoires in cytomegalovirus infection. MiXCR was run by TCRdb on the reads, yielding one entry per CDR3 protein. The data contain 90,000 to 110,000 distinct CDR3 sequences, about 28% of them seen just once; the ten biggest clones take up around 80%. The antigens for these receptors are not known. This material consisted of CD8+ T cells from cultured PBMCs, taken from culture after CMV antigen stimulation. These TCRs come from a human donor in good health (CMV status not recorded). Some clones in this sample may be carry-over from other donors' samples.

The chain couples TRBV7-9 to TRBJ1-2; D call uncertain. Germline V gene data show CDR1 as SEHNR and CDR2 as FQNEAQ (reference sequence). CDR3 size: 15 residues. The V end lost 3 bases, the J end lost 1 base, and 12 bases lay between the germline ends. CDR3 residues: CASSLSGGVNYGYTF. CDR3 nucleotide sequence: TGTGCCAGCAGCTTGAGTGGAGGTGTTAACTATGGCTACACCTTC.

This clonotype has just a few counts. The junction departs from the called germline gene at one end, perhaps through a read error. The CDR3 protein is CASTLGAEAFF. The DNA of the CDR3 is TGTGCCAGCACCTTGGGGGCCGAAGCTTTCTTT. The rearrangement uses TRBV5-8 and TRBJ1-1; TRBD1 might be the D (6 bases). The germline gives CDR1 SGHTS, CDR2 YDEGEE. The CDR3 is made up of 11 amino acids.